This T cell receptor (beta chain) was captured by sequencing in a study of T cell responses to AZD1222 COVID-19 vaccine. Study details: Recipients boosted at about 4 weeks or about 12 weeks are pooled.

About this clone: Its antigen is unidentified.

Findings of the study overall: Repertoire sampling was restricted to post-peak T cell response timepoints. The donors showed a predominance of white British ancestry and of females, with possible underestimation of clonal diversity. Among spike-specific TCRs, nearly half reportedly target unmutated variant regions.

The table came from immunoSEQ multiplex PCR; TCRdb's copy has only in-frame clones and leaves some out. Here the sample spans approximately 200,000 clones, almost 95% being singletons. Sequenced material: peripheral blood, taken on day 0 of AZD1222 vaccination. The clonotype comes from an adult in good health.

CDR3 coding DNA: TGTGCCAGCAGCGTGACTAGCGGGGTTGGATCTTACGAGCAGTACTTC. Its protein is CASSVTSGVGSYEQYF. The chain has TRBV9 and TRBJ2-7; 11 bases map to TRBD2. Germline-derived CDR1 and CDR2 are SGDLS and YYNGEE. CDR3 length: 16 residues. The trim removed 2 bases at V and 4 bases at J, leaving 8 bases unmatched.